The present TCR beta chain was sequenced within a study of tumor and adjacent non-tumor tissue in lung cancer. A modified ARM-PCR protocol with three rounds of nested PCR amplified TCRbeta. TCRdb re-derived calls from the multiplex PCR reads in MiXCR, one entry per CDR3 protein. The table includes 100,000 to 150,000 distinct CDR3 sequences, 60% to 70% detected once. RNA was extracted from bulk tissue without any cell sorting. CDR1 is DFQATT, CDR2 SNEGSKA, per germline (reference sequence). The CDR3 runs to 15 residues. V lost 2 bases, J lost 7 bases, and 20 bases lay in between. The chain has TRBV20-1 and TRBJ1-2, with D hard to call. This clonotype originated in a man aged 30 to 39 with non-small cell lung cancer. The sample taken for sequencing was lung tumor tissue. The CDR3, as DNA: TGCAGTGCTAGAAGAAGGGAGAATTCTTGGGGTGGCTACACCTTC. Its translation: CSARRRENSWGGYTF.